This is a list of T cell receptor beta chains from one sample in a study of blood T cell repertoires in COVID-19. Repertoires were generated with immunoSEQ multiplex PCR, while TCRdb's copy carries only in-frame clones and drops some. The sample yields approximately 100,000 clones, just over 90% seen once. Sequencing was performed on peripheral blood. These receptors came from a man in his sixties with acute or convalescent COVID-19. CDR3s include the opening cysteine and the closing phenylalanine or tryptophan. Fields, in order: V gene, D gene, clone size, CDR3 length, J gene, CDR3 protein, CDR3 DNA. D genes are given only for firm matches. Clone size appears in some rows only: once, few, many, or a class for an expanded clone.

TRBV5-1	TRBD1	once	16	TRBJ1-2	CASTPLRPRTGDGYTF	TGCGCCAGCACCCCACTACGGCCCCGGACAGGGGATGGCTACACCTTC
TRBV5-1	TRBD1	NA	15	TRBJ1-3	CASSWDRDSGNTIYF	TGCGCCAGCAGCTGGGACAGAGACTCTGGAAACACCATATATTTT
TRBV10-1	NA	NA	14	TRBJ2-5	CASSASSVQETQYF	TGCGCCAGCAGTGCTTCTAGCGTCCAAGAGACCCAGTACTTC
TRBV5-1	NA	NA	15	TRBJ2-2	CASSLETSDSGELFF	TGCGCCAGCAGCTTGGAGACTAGTGATTCCGGGGAGCTGTTTTTT
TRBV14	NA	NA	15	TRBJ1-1	CASRARWGVGAEAFF	TGTGCCAGCAGGGCCCGCTGGGGGGTTGGGGCTGAAGCTTTCTTT
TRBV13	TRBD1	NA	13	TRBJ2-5	CASSPGGRETQYF	TGTGCCAGCAGCCCAGGGGGCAGGGAGACCCAGTACTTC
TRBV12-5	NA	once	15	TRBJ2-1	CASGLPQVTYNEQFF	TGTGCTAGTGGTTTGCCCCAGGTAACCTACAATGAGCAGTTCTTC
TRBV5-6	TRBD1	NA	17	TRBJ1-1	CASSPMTGGASGTEAFF	TGTGCCAGCAGCCCCATGACAGGGGGCGCTTCCGGCACTGAAGCTTTCTTT
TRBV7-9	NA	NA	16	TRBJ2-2	CASSLGSMRNTGELFF	TGTGCCAGCAGCTTAGGCTCTATGAGGAACACCGGGGAGCTGTTTTTT
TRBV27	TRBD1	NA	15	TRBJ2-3	CASQKGDRFTDTQYF	TGTGCCAGCCAAAAGGGGGACAGGTTTACAGATACGCAGTATTTT
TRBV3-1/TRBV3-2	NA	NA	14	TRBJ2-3	CASSQAGYSDTQYF	TGTGCCAGCAGCCAGGCAGGGTACTCGGATACGCAGTATTTT
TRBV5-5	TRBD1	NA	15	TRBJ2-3	CASSSPGQRTDTQYF	TGTGCCAGCAGCTCCCCGGGACAGCGCACAGATACGCAGTATTTT
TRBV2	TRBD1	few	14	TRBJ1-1	CASSGGQAGNEAFF	TGTGCCAGCAGTGGTGGACAGGCGGGGAATGAAGCTTTCTTT
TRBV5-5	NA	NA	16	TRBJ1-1	CASSFTGSFANTEAFF	TGTGCCAGCAGCTTTACAGGGAGCTTCGCTAACACTGAAGCTTTCTTT
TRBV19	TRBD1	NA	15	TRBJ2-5	CASSIGTGVGQTQYF	TGTGCCAGTAGTATAGGAACAGGGGTGGGGCAGACCCAGTACTTC
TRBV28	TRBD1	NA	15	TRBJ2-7	CASSTSGTGTYEQYF	TGTGCCAGCAGTACCTCCGGGACAGGGACCTACGAGCAGTACTTC